The 3 T cell receptor beta chains in this list originate from one sample, sequenced in a study of identical twins. TCRdb analysed the 5' RACE reads with MiXCR anew, one entry per CDR3 protein. The sample contains about 520,000 distinct CDR3 sequences, less than 25% of which appear only once. These data were also reused for a study on T cells expressing NK-cell markers.

The sequencing sample was made of CD4+ T cells sorted from blood. The receptors were gathered from a woman younger than 30 in good health.

The table lists this clonotype with many counts. The chain combines TRBV19 with TRBJ1-1; the D is unclear. Germline CDR1 LNHDA, CDR2 SQIVND (reference sequence). The germline V and J ends were trimmed by 8 bases and 4 bases, with 8 bases remaining between them. CDR3 length equals 11 residues. The CDR3 loop reads CASGSSTEAFF. CDR3 DNA: TGTGCCAGTGGTAGTAGCACTGAAGCTTTCTTT.

This clonotype was detected a few times. V usage is TRBV10-3 and J usage is TRBJ2-5; 15 bases map to TRBD2. Unmatched junction bases numbered 8, after V lost 10 bases and J lost 5 bases. CDR3 size: 15 residues. The germline CDR1 and CDR2 sequences are ENHRY and SYGVKD. The CDR3 DNA reads as TGTGCCACTACCGATGGACTAGCGGGGGGGGAGACCCAGTACTTC. Its protein product is CATTDGLAGGETQYF.

The sample holds a few counts of this clonotype. The J gene is TRBJ2-3, the V gene TRBV6-1; the D gene is possibly TRBD1 (6 bases). Germline loops: CDR1 MNHNS, CDR2 SASEGT. Trimming took off 5 bases at V and 10 bases at J, with 25 bases between the two ends. The CDR3 runs 16 residues. The DNA of the CDR3 is TGTGCCAGCAGTCGAAAAGGGGGTATGGGGTTGGATCCGCAGTATTTT. This translates into CASSRKGGMGLDPQYF.